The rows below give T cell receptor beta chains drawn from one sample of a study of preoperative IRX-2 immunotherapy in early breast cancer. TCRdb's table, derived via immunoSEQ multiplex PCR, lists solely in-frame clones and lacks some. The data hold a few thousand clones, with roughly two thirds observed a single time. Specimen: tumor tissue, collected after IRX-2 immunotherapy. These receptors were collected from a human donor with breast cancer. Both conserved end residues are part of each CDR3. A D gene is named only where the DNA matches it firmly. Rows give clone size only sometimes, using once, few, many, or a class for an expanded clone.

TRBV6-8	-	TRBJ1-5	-	TGTGCCATCAGTGGAGACAACAATCAGCCCCAGCATTTT	CAISGDNNQPQHF
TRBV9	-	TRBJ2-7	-	TGTGCCAGCAGAACAGGTTTGGGGAGCTCCTACGAGCAGTACTTC	CASRTGLGSSYEQYF
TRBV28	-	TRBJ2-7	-	TGTGCCAGCAGCCGCGGGTTCTACGAGCAGTACTTC	CASSRGFYEQYF
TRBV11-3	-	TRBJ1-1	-	TGTGCCAGCAGCACCCCCGGAGGTTATACTGAAGCTTTCTTT	CASSTPGGYTEAFF
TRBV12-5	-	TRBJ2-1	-	TGTGCCAGCTCTCGGGGCTCCTACAATGAGCAGTTCTTC	CASSRGSYNEQFF
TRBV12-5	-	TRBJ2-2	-	TGTGCTAGTGCAAGGGAGAACACCGGGGAGCTGTTTTTT	CASARENTGELFF
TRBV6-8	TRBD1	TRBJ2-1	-	TGTGCCATCAGTGGGGAGTTAGGACAGGGGAACAATGAGCAGTTCTTC	CAISGELGQGNNEQFF
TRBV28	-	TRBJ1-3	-	TGTGCCAGCAGTCAGCGAACAGGGATCCCCAACACCATATATTTT	CASSQRTGIPNTIYF
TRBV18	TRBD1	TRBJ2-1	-	TGTGCCAGCTCCCCAGACAGGGAAATTTTAGTGGATGAGCAGTTCTTC	CASSPDREILVDEQFF
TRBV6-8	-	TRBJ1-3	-	TGTGCCAGCAGAACAGGACGGTCTGGAAACACCATATATTTT	CASRTGRSGNTIYF
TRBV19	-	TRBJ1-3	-	TGTGCCAGTAGCCCGGGCGTCTCTGGAAACACCATATATTTT	CASSPGVSGNTIYF
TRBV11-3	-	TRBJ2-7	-	TGTGCCAGCAGCTTGGAAGGTCGGGGTCCCTACGAGCAGTACTTC	CASSLEGRGPYEQYF
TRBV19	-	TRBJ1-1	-	TGTGCCAGTAGTATGGGCACAGACGGCTCCGAAGCTTTCTTT	CASSMGTDGSEAFF
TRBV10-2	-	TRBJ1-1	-	TGCGCCAGCGGACTGGGACGGCAGAACACTGAAGCTTTCTTT	CASGLGRQNTEAFF
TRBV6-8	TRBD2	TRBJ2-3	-	TGTGCCAGCAGTTTGGGACTAGCGGGAGCCAGCACAGATACGCAGTATTTT	CASSLGLAGASTDTQYF
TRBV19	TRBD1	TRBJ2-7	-	TGTGCCAGTAGTCCAGGGGGCGCCTCCTACGAGCAGTACTTC	CASSPGGASYEQYF
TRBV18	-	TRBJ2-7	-	TGTGCCAGCTCACCGGGGACCTCCTACGAGCAGTACTTC	CASSPGTSYEQYF
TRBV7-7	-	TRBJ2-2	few	TGTGCCAGCAGCTTATCCCGGACGAACACCGGGGAGCTGTTTTTT	CASSLSRTNTGELFF
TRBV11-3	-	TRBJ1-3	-	TGTGCCAGCAGCTTATCACAGAGCTCTGGAAACACCATATATTTT	CASSLSQSSGNTIYF
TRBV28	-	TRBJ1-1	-	TGTGCCAGCAGTCAAGACAGGAACACTGAAGCTTTCTTT	CASSQDRNTEAFF
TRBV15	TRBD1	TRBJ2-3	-	TGTGCCACCAGCAGAGATAGATGGACAGGGGGCCCCCCAGATACGCAGTATTTT	CATSRDRWTGGPPDTQYF
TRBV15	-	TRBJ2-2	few	TGTGCCACCAGCAGAAAAGTTGGGGGTAACACCGGGGAGCTGTTTTTT	CATSRKVGGNTGELFF
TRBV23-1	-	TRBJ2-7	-	TGCGCCAGCAGTCAGGATTCGGTCGGCGAGCAGTACTTC	CASSQDSVGEQYF
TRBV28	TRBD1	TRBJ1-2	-	TGTGCCAGCAGTGACAGGGGATATGGCTACACCTTC	CASSDRGYGYTF
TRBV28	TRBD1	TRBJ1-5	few	TGTGCCAGCAGTGACACAGGGGGCGGACAGCCCCAGCATTTT	CASSDTGGGQPQHF
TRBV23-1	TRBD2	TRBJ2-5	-	TGCGCCAGCAGCCAAGACCTTAGCGGGAGGGCCATGGAGACCCAGTACTTC	CASSQDLSGRAMETQYF
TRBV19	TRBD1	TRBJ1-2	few	TGTGCCAGTAGTTCCCGCGAGGGGAGGGGGCTAGGTGGCTACACCTTC	CASSSREGRGLGGYTF
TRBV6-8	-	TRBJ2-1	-	TGTGCCAGCAGTACGGACAACTACAATGAGCAGTTCTTC	CASSTDNYNEQFF
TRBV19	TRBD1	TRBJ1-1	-	TGTGCCAGTAGTCGTCCCGGGACAGGGAGCACTGAAGCTTTCTTT	CASSRPGTGSTEAFF
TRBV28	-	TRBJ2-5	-	TGTGCCAGCCGGGGCCCCCCTAAGACCCAGTACTTC	CASRGPPKTQYF
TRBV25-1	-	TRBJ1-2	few	TGTGCCAGCAGTGATCAAGGGGCGTATGGCTACACCTTC	CASSDQGAYGYTF
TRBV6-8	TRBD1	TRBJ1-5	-	TGTGCCAGCACCCTGGGACAGGGTACAAAGGGCAATCAGCCCCAGCATTTT	CASTLGQGTKGNQPQHF
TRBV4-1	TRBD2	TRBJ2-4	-	TGCGCCAGCAGCCAAGATAGCCTAGCGGGAGGGCCGTCCAAAAACATTCAGTACTTC	CASSQDSLAGGPSKNIQYF
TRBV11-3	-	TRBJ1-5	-	TGTGCCAGCAGCTTAGGGGAGGGGCGCAATCAGCCCCAGCATTTT	CASSLGEGRNQPQHF
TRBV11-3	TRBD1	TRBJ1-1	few	TGTGCCAGCAGCTGGGATGCAGGGGGGTATAAGGACACTGAAGCTTTCTTT	CASSWDAGGYKDTEAFF
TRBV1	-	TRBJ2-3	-	TGCGCCAGCAGCCAAGGGGACTATCCTTACACAGATACGCAGTATTTT	CASSQGDYPYTDTQYF
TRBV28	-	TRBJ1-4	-	TGTGCCAGCAGCATTATGGGGTCAGCAACTAATGAAAAACTGTTTTTT	CASSIMGSATNEKLFF
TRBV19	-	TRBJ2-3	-	TGTGCCAGTAGTATAGAGTCAGGATCCACAGATACGCAGTATTTT	CASSIESGSTDTQYF
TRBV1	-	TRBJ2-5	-	TGCGCCAGCAGCCAAGAGGACAGGTCAGAGACCCAGTACTTC	CASSQEDRSETQYF
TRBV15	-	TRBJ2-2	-	TGTGCCACCAGCAGAGATATTAACGGAGTCGGGGAGCTGTTTTTT	CATSRDINGVGELFF
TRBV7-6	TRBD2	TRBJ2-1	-	TGTGCCAGCAGGCTAGCGGGAGCGCTGAATGAGCAGTTCTTC	CASRLAGALNEQFF
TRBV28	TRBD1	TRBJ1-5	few	TGTGCCAGCAGTTTCTCAGGGGCAGGGGGTAATGCCCAGCATTTT	CASSFSGAGGNAQHF
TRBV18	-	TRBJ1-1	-	TGTGCCAGCTCACCAGTGGGGGGAATGAACACTGAAGCTTTCTTT	CASSPVGGMNTEAFF
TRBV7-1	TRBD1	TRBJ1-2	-	TGTGCCAGCAGCGCACGGACAGGGATGGACTATGGCTACACCTTC	CASSARTGMDYGYTF
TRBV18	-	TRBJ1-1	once	TGTGCCAGCTCACCCCGGGACAAGAATACTGAAGCTTTCTTT	CASSPRDKNTEAFF
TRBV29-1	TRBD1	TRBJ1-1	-	TGCAGCGTTTTCGAAGGGGGCGAATCTGAAGCTTTCTTT	CSVFEGGESEAFF
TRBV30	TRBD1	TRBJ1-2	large	TGTGCCTGGAGAGGACAGGGACTTTCTGGCTACACCTTC	CAWRGQGLSGYTF
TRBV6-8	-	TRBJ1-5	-	TGTGCCAGCAGTGGTCGCGGGGGTCAGCCCCAGCATTTT	CASSGRGGQPQHF
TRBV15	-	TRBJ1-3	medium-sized	TGTGCCACCAGCAGAGCTCACGGGGGCAGTGGAAACACCATATATTTT	CATSRAHGGSGNTIYF
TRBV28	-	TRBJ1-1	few	TGTGCCAGCAATAGAAACGTTAGGGGGAGCACTGAAGCTTTCTTT	CASNRNVRGSTEAFF
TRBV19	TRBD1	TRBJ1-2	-	TGTGCCAGTAGCGGGACAGGACGGAACTATGGCTACACCTTC	CASSGTGRNYGYTF